Listed here are 16 T cell receptor beta chains from one sample, sequenced in a study of T cell responses to AZD1222 COVID-19 vaccine. The protocol was immunoSEQ multiplex PCR, while the TCRdb copy is restricted to in-frame clones and leaves out a portion. The sample contains approximately 90,000 clones, about 90% of which appear only once. The source was peripheral blood, collected on day 0 of AZD1222 vaccination. The receptors originated from an adult in good health.

The genes are TRBV7-9 and TRBJ2-7, with unresolved D. V was pared by 1 base and J by 4 bases, with 5 bases between. CDR3 length equals 12 residues. The V gene's germline CDR1 is SEHNR and CDR2 FQNEAQ (reference sequence). As DNA, the CDR3 is TGTGCCAGCAGCTTAGTTGGATACGAGCAGTACTTC. This encodes CASSLVGYEQYF.

V and J are TRBV5-1 and TRBJ2-3, with D maybe TRBD2 (6 bases). The CDR3 is 13 residues long. Germline V gives CDR1 SGHRS, CDR2 YFSETQ. Trimming stripped 0 bases from V and 9 bases from J, with 11 bases between. The CDR3 reads CASSLEEGLTQYF. The CDR3 DNA reads TGCGCCAGCAGCTTGGAGGAGGGGCTCACGCAGTATTTT. Together with reference TRBV5-1 and TRBJ2-3, the CDR3 gives the full variable domain: KAGVTQTPRYLIKTRGQQVTLSCSPISGHRSVSWYQQTPGQGLQFLFEYFSETQRNKGNFPGRFSGRQFSNSRSEMNVSTLELGDSALYLCASSLEEGLTQYFGPGTRLTVL.

The CDR3 region is CARSLVIDRPYNSPLHF. CDR3 coding DNA: TGTGCCAGAAGCTTAGTCATCGACAGGCCTTATAATTCACCCCTCCACTTT. The V call is TRBV7-5, the J call TRBJ1-6; the D call of TRBD1 is as the table states it, not checked on the DNA. TRBV7-5 represents a pseudogene. The CDR3 length is 17 residues.

The chain combines TRBV3-1 (or the pseudogene TRBV3-2) with TRBJ1-5, with D maybe TRBD1 (6 bases). Germline V CDR1 and CDR2: LGHDT, YNNKEL (reference sequence). CDR3 length: 13 residues. With 2 bases removed from V and 4 bases from J, the gap between germline ends came to 6 bases. For the CDR3, the DNA is TGTGCCAGCAGCCAAACAGGGAATCAGCCCCAGCATTTT. Translating gives CASSQTGNQPQHF.

This clone was seen a single time. V usage is TRBV7-2 and J usage is TRBJ2-2; TRBD2 matches at 8 bases. J lost 6 bases, V lost 6 bases, and 9 bases had no gene match. CDR3 length: 15 amino acids. Germline loops: CDR1 SGHTA, CDR2 FQGNSA. The CDR3 sequence: CASSSSGSPPGELFF. The CDR3 DNA is TGTGCCAGCAGTTCGAGCGGGAGCCCCCCCGGGGAGCTGTTTTTT.

The chain couples TRBV29-1 to TRBJ1-2; a weak D match, TRBD1 (5 bases). With 1 base removed from V and 5 bases from J, the gap between germline ends came to 11 bases. Looked up from germline, CDR1 is SQVTM and CDR2 is ANQGSEA. The CDR3 totals 13 residues. The CDR3 spells CSVEGGGAYGYTF. CDR3 sequence (DNA): TGCAGCGTTGAAGGAGGTGGGGCGTATGGCTACACCTTC.

This chain links TRBV5-1 with TRBJ2-1, with no clear D. The CDR3 has 15 residues. Germline loops: CDR1 SGHRS, CDR2 YFSETQ. V shed 7 bases and J shed 7 bases, with 21 bases lying between them. The DNA of the CDR3 is TGCGCCAGCGGACCCGTGGCCTCCGATGGGAATGAGCAGTTCTTC. Its translation: CASGPVASDGNEQFF.

This clone was detected a few times. This chain links TRBV3-1 (or the pseudogene TRBV3-2) with TRBJ2-4; 9 positions match TRBD2. Trimming took 2 bases from V and 2 from J; bases not matched to a gene: 7. The germline V gene encodes CDR1 LGHDT and CDR2 YNNKEL (reference sequence). The CDR3 runs to 17 residues. The CDR3 DNA follows: TGTGCCAGCAGCCAATCGAGGACTAGCGTATCCAAAAACATTCAGTACTTC. Translated, it gives CASSQSRTSVSKNIQYF.

This chain links TRBV7-3 with TRBJ1-6, with D uncertain. This CDR3 region has 13 residues. Germline V gene sequence: CDR1 SGHTA, CDR2 FQGTGA. Trimming removed 5 bases from V and 10 bases from J, with 12 bases in between. CDR3 loop: CASSPNGGSPLHF. In nucleotides, the CDR3 is TGTGCCAGCAGCCCAAACGGCGGGTCACCCCTCCACTTT.

CDR3: CASSVSVGVYGYTF. The DNA for the CDR3 is TGTGCCAGCAGCGTTTCCGTCGGGGTCTATGGCTACACCTTC. The V call is TRBV9, the J call TRBJ1-2; no clear D gene. V was clipped by 2 bases and J by 4 bases, with 12 bases between them. The CDR3 runs 14 residues. Germline V gene sequence: CDR1 SGDLS, CDR2 YYNGEE.

The V gene is TRBV11-2, the J gene TRBJ2-4; 8 bases fit TRBD1. Unmatched junction bases numbered 6, after V lost 4 bases and J lost 7 bases. The CDR3 runs 14 residues. CDR1 SGHAT and CDR2 FQNNGV come from the germline V gene. The CDR3: CASSYAGQGNIQYF. Written as DNA, the CDR3 is TGTGCCAGCAGCTATGCCGGACAGGGTAACATTCAGTACTTC. The full variable domain, in which reference TRBV11-2 and TRBJ2-4 provide the parts outside the CDR3, is EAGVAQSPRYKIIEKRQSVAFWCNPISGHATLYWYQQILGQGPKLLIQFQNNGVVDDSQLPKDRFSAERLKGVDSTLKIQPAKLEDSAVYLCASSYAGQGNIQYFGAGTRLSVL.

The gene calls are TRBV14 and TRBJ2-7; no firm D call. CDR1 SGHDN and CDR2 FVKESK come from the germline V gene. The CDR3 runs to 15 residues. V shed 1 base and J shed 5 bases, with 15 bases lying between them. The CDR3, as DNA: TGTGCCAGCAGCCAAGGTGTTGGCAGGATCGACGAGCAGTACTTC. Translation gives CASSQGVGRIDEQYF.

This chain links TRBV2 with TRBJ1-5, with unresolved D. This CDR3 spans 15 amino acids. V lost 6 bases and J 6 bases, leaving 18 bases between the germline ends. Per the germline V gene, CDR1 is SNHLY and CDR2 is FYNNEI. CDR3: CASRLGPGRGQPQHF. The CDR3 coding sequence is TGTGCCAGCAGGTTGGGTCCGGGCCGGGGTCAGCCCCAGCATTTT.

The V gene is TRBV29-1, the J gene TRBJ2-3; D is unresolved. The length of the CDR3 is 12 residues. The V gene's germline CDR1 is SQVTM and CDR2 ANQGSEA. V lost 0 bases to trimming and J lost 10 bases, with 11 bases between them. The CDR3 sequence: CSVEDPGSPQYF. In DNA form, the CDR3 reads TGCAGCGTTGAAGATCCAGGTTCCCCGCAGTATTTT.

The chain has TRBV19 and TRBJ2-5; D perhaps matches TRBD2 (6 bases). Germline lookup yields CDR1 LNHDA and CDR2 SQIVND (reference sequence). The CDR3 runs to 12 residues. The V and J ends lost 7 bases and 5 bases respectively, with 11 bases between them. The CDR3 DNA sequence: TGTGCCAGTAAGCGAGGAGGGGAGACCCAGTACTTC. It specifies CASKRGGETQYF.

This clone was observed once. The sample holds other DNA sequences that translate to the same CDR3. The chain is built from TRBV7-2 and TRBJ2-3; the D is unclear. V was cut by 5 bases and J by 2 bases, with 11 bases left in between. The CDR3 runs 14 residues. Germline V gene data show CDR1 as SGHTA and CDR2 as FQGNSA. This CDR3 is CASSPGLATDTQYF. The CDR3 nucleotides are TGTGCCAGCAGCCCTGGGTTAGCCACAGATACGCAGTATTTT.